A selection of T cell receptor beta chains follows, all from one sample in a study of identical twins. TCRdb independently ran MiXCR on the 5' RACE reads; one entry per CDR3 protein. This sample has about 480,000 distinct CDR3 sequences, with over 12% found just once. The data also belong to a second study, concerning yellow fever vaccine responses in identical twins.

The sample taken for sequencing was CD4+ T cells sorted from blood. The receptors shown here come from a woman between 18 and 29 years old in good health. Each CDR3 is given without its conserved first and last residue.

>TRBV29-1
SVGQLQLTGDTQY
>TRBV3-1
ASSQKVAEQY
>TRBV6-1
ASVKSSGFTDTQY
>TRBV29-1
SAGTGVGYEQY
>TRBV7-3
ASSLLAQGMGELF
>TRBV10-3
AISANTGELF
>TRBV12-3/TRBV12-4
ASSTAQETQY
>TRBV10-3
AISLLADTDTQY
>TRBV4-2
ASSQEGSGSDTGELF
>TRBV4-2
ASSHATGGRGSGANVLT
>TRBV5-1
ASSLGMGQGSREQY
>TRBV21-1
ASSKEGTGGYEQY
>TRBV9
ASSVLPSGSGETQY
>TRBV19
ASKRLAGPSYEQY
>TRBV12-3/TRBV12-4
ASSFRGRGTEAF
>TRBV21-1
ASSDFRGPVYEQY
>TRBV30
AQTEGTEETQY
>TRBV20-1
SALDVGNSYEQY
>TRBV6-1
ASSRQSYNEQF
>TRBV29-1
SARLGSSYNEQF
>TRBV10-3
ATATWGPGANVLT
>TRBV4-3
ASSQDTLSSFTGELF
>TRBV11-2
ASSRLTGTYEQY
>TRBV5-6
ASSSGDRDTQY
>TRBV6-5
ASSSLAGGHEQY
>TRBV3-1
ASGAQYRPLTGENTEAF
>TRBV7-2
ASSLVEWADTQY
>TRBV28
ASRRLAGDNEQF
>TRBV7-9
ASSSAGRDYNEQF
>TRBV12-3/TRBV12-4
ASRVLAGVGDTQY
>TRBV4-2
ASSEGDTPQY
>TRBV2
ASSGRTGNTGELF
>TRBV2
ASSAGTKETQY
>TRBV9
ASSRTDMGPDTEAF
>TRBV6-2/TRBV6-3
ASSYVGEPQH
>TRBV10-3
AISEAGITVTDTQY
>TRBV6-2/TRBV6-3
ASSRQPSGEQY
>TRBV5-6
ASSMTGTNQPQH
>TRBV5-1
ASSYQGGLAGGQQF
>TRBV28
ASVSAGSGDEKLF
>TRBV20-1
SAYVPGPITDTQY
>TRBV12-3/TRBV12-4
ASSLDRVKY
>TRBV15
ATSRERTPGELF
>TRBV29-1
SVAGGTPYEQY
>TRBV5-4
ASSSPGLAGEAGELF
>TRBV12-3/TRBV12-4
ASSQTQVSEQY
>TRBV14
ASSQDWVRDEQF
>TRBV28
ASSPMTSGRAGDTQY
>TRBV6-1
ASSPGGSGGQGDEQF
>TRBV25-1
ASWRGTLNTEAF
>TRBV20-1
SARGGGKQETQY
>TRBV10-3
AISDPSGAQETQY
>TRBV20-1
SARPRLAEWGNIQY
>TRBV3-1
ASSHGQFTGELF
>TRBV7-3
ASSLGVSLGTDTQY
>TRBV7-2
ASRLDPIQETQY
>TRBV14
ASSQEMGGLNEQF